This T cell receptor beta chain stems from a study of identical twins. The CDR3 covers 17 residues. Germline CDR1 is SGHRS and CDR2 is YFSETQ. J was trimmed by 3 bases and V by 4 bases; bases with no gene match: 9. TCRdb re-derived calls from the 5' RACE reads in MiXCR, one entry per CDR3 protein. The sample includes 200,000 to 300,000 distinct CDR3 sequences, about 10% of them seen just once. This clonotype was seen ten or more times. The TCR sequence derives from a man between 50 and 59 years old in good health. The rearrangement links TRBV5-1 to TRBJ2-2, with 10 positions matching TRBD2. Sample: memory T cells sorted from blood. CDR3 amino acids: CASSPGGLAMDTGELFF. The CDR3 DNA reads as TGCGCCAGCAGCCCCGGGGGACTAGCGATGGACACCGGGGAGCTGTTTTTT.